This TCR beta chain was captured in a study of blood T cell repertoires in COVID-19. Study at large: The samples span acute and convalescent COVID-19 from the United States, Italy and Spain. The cDNA or gDNA used as material had been derived from T cells, B-cell-depleted T cells, or PBMCs.

Notes on this clone: Other DNA sequences in this specimen translate into the identical CDR3.

Measured with immunoSEQ multiplex PCR; TCRdb has only the in-frame clones, and not every one. The sample includes under 250,000 clones, roughly 85% of them seen just once. V lost 3 bases, J lost 6 bases, and 15 bases lay in between. There are 15 residues in the CDR3. Germline V CDR1 and CDR2: LNHDA, SQIVND (reference sequence). The sequence derives from a woman aged 45-60 years with acute COVID-19. The sample consisted of PBMCs or T cells enriched from blood (not recorded which). The chain uses TRBV19 and TRBJ1-5; D possibly corresponds to TRBD1 (6 bases). The CDR3 coding sequence is TGTGCCAGTAGTATCGTGGCAGGGGCCGGTCAGCCCCAGCATTTT. Its translation is CASSIVAGAGQPQHF.